This T cell receptor (beta chain) was identified in a study of early T cells in non-severe SARS-CoV-2 infection. Study-wide points: The study's VDJdb matching favored anti-spike CD8 responses and missed private and CD4 specificities.

Each CDR3 protein is one row after TCRdb ran MiXCR on the 5' RACE reads. This table holds about 92,000 distinct CDR3 sequences, around an eighth found once. The V segment lost 6 bases and the J segment 2 bases; nucleotides outside the gene matches: 18. CDR1 MNHNY and CDR2 SVGAGI come from the germline V gene (reference sequence). The CDR3 sequence is 20 residues long. A word on this clonotype: Its specificity is not known.

This receptor was taken from an adult who was a healthcare worker with PCR-confirmed SARS-CoV-2 infection or an uninfected control (not recorded which). The chain links TRBV6-6 to TRBJ2-1, with 11 positions matching TRBD2. Sequences were obtained from whole blood. The CDR3 is CASSRRTGTSGEGPYNEQFF. Written as DNA, the CDR3 is TGTGCCAGCAGCCGCCGTACCGGGACTAGCGGAGAAGGGCCCTACAATGAGCAGTTCTTC.